Shown below are 6 T cell receptor beta chains from a single sample sequenced in a study of blood T cell repertoires in COVID-19. Profiled with immunoSEQ multiplex PCR; TCRdb holds only in-frame clones, not every one. This sample carries 110,000 to 150,000 clones, 75% to 90% of them seen once, and the ten largest clones take 11%. The sequencing input was peripheral blood. The receptors shown here come from a woman aged 80 or older with acute or convalescent COVID-19.

V gene TRBV19 combines with J gene TRBJ1-4; no clear D gene. The CDR3 is made up of 15 amino acids. Between the trimmed V and J ends, which lost 3 bases and 8 bases, there was a span of 16 bases. Germline V gene sequence: CDR1 LNHDA, CDR2 SQIVND (reference sequence). The CDR3 reads CASSISGSLGEKLFF. The CDR3, as DNA: TGTGCCAGTAGTATTAGTGGGAGTCTGGGGGAAAAACTGTTTTTT.

The rearrangement uses TRBV7-2 and TRBJ1-1, with 7 bases identical to TRBD1. Per the germline V gene, CDR1 is SGHTA and CDR2 is FQGNSA. J gave up 4 bases and V 5 bases, and 7 bases lay outside the gene matches. CDR3 size: 14 residues. The CDR3 sequence is CASSRDSRGTEAFF. The CDR3 DNA follows: TGTGCCAGCAGCCGGGACAGTCGGGGCACTGAAGCTTTCTTT.

The rearrangement uses TRBV18 and TRBJ2-5, with 10 bases aligning to TRBD1. CDR1 is KGHSH and CDR2 is LQKENI in the germline V gene. CDR3 length equals 16 residues. The trim removed 1 base at V and 1 base at J, leaving 3 bases unmatched. Here the CDR3 reads CASSPRTGGAQETQYF. The CDR3 DNA reads TGTGCCAGCTCACCACGGACAGGGGGAGCCCAAGAGACCCAGTACTTC.

As to this clone: This same CDR3 is encoded by further DNA sequences in the sample. The gene calls are TRBV2 and TRBJ1-2; 9 nucleotides match TRBD1. Germline V lookup: CDR1 SNHLY, CDR2 FYNNEI. The CDR3 has 14 amino acids. V gave up 4 bases and J gave up 4 bases; unmatched junction bases: 4. The CDR3 region has the DNA TGTGCCAGCAGTGGGGACAGGGCGGCCTATGGCTACACCTTC. It yields the protein CASSGDRAAYGYTF.

The chain joins TRBV5-4 to TRBJ1-2; a weak D match, TRBD1 (5 bases). CDR3 length: 14 amino acids. Germline-derived CDR1 and CDR2 are SGHNT and YYREEE (reference sequence). V shed 4 bases and J shed 5 bases, with 15 bases lying between them. This CDR3 is CASSLVGGLYGYTF. The CDR3 DNA sequence: TGTGCCAGCAGCCTCGTCGGGGGACTATATGGCTACACCTTC.

The V call is TRBV6-1, the J call TRBJ2-1; 11 nucleotides align to TRBD2. This CDR3 contains 17 residues. The germline V gene has CDR1 MNHNS and CDR2 SASEGT. After removal of 0 bases from V and 4 bases from J, the junction contained 5 bases not matched to a gene. CDR3 sequence reads: CASSEALPSGGYNEQFF. DNA for the CDR3: TGTGCCAGCAGTGAAGCGCTACCTAGCGGGGGGTACAATGAGCAGTTCTTC.